Listed below are T cell receptor beta chains from one sample, sequenced in a study of blood T cell repertoires in COVID-19. Assay: immunoSEQ multiplex PCR; the TCRdb copy retains only in-frame clones and omits some. This sample carries roughly 260,000 clones, around nine tenths of them seen once, and the ten largest clones take over 7.5%. Sequences were obtained from peripheral blood. The receptors derive from a man aged 40-50 years who had recovered from COVID-19. CDR3s include the opening cysteine and the closing phenylalanine or tryptophan. The order of the fields is D gene, clone size, J gene, V gene, CDR3 protein, CDR3 DNA. A D gene is named only where the DNA matches it firmly. Only some rows state a clone size, as once, few, many or a class for expanded clones.

d_call: TRBD1
clone_size: .
j_call: TRBJ1-2
v_call: TRBV7-2
cdr3_aa: CASSLELRGAGGYTF
cdr3_nt: TGTGCCAGCAGCTTAGAACTCAGGGGGGCGGGTGGCTACACCTTC

d_call: .
clone_size: .
j_call: TRBJ2-1
v_call: TRBV7-3
cdr3_aa: CASSQGGGIYNEQFF
cdr3_nt: TGTGCCAGCAGCCAGGGAGGCGGGATTTACAATGAGCAGTTCTTC

d_call: .
clone_size: once
j_call: TRBJ1-2
v_call: TRBV15
cdr3_aa: CATSRDRALNYGYTF
cdr3_nt: TGTGCCACCAGCAGAGACAGGGCCCTCAACTATGGCTACACCTTC

d_call: .
clone_size: .
j_call: TRBJ2-2
v_call: TRBV10-3
cdr3_aa: CAITQRANTGELFF
cdr3_nt: TGTGCCATAACTCAGCGGGCGAACACCGGGGAGCTGTTTTTT

d_call: .
clone_size: .
j_call: TRBJ2-5
v_call: TRBV19
cdr3_aa: CASSRVAHETQYF
cdr3_nt: TGTGCCAGTAGTAGGGTAGCCCACGAGACCCAGTACTTC

d_call: .
clone_size: few
j_call: TRBJ1-5
v_call: TRBV27
cdr3_aa: CASSPIGRATFYSNQPQHF
cdr3_nt: TGTGCCAGCAGCCCAATCGGGAGGGCTACCTTTTATAGCAATCAGCCCCAGCATTTT

d_call: .
clone_size: .
j_call: TRBJ1-6
v_call: TRBV5-4
cdr3_aa: CASSSAGRVWGSYNSPLHF
cdr3_nt: TGTGCCAGCAGCTCCGCGGGGAGGGTTTGGGGCTCCTATAATTCACCCCTCCACTTT

d_call: TRBD2
clone_size: .
j_call: TRBJ2-3
v_call: TRBV30
cdr3_aa: CAWRLSGTVDTQYF
cdr3_nt: TGTGCCTGGAGACTCAGCGGGACGGTAGATACGCAGTATTTT

d_call: .
clone_size: once
j_call: TRBJ2-7
v_call: TRBV12-2
cdr3_aa: CASRSTCGGSTSSYEQYF
cdr3_nt: TGTGCAAGTCGCTCAACCTGCGGGGGAAGTACCAGCTCCTACGAGCAGTACTTC

d_call: .
clone_size: .
j_call: TRBJ2-2
v_call: TRBV6-5
cdr3_aa: CAARTGRDRLFF
cdr3_nt: TGTGCCGCTCGGACAGGGAGGGATAGGCTGTTTTTT

d_call: TRBD1
clone_size: .
j_call: TRBJ1-2
v_call: TRBV9
cdr3_aa: CASSRSAGQGVDGYTF
cdr3_nt: TGTGCCAGCAGCCGTTCGGCGGGACAGGGGGTAGATGGCTACACCTTC

d_call: .
clone_size: .
j_call: TRBJ1-2
v_call: TRBV15
cdr3_aa: CATSRDQALDGYTF
cdr3_nt: TGTGCCACCAGCAGAGATCAGGCGTTGGATGGCTACACCTTC

d_call: TRBD1
clone_size: .
j_call: TRBJ1-2
v_call: TRBV7-2
cdr3_aa: CASSLTGGGPYGYTF
cdr3_nt: TGTGCCAGCAGCTTGACAGGGGGGGGTCCGTATGGCTACACCTTC

d_call: TRBD1
clone_size: .
j_call: TRBJ2-6
v_call: TRBV3-1/TRBV3-2
cdr3_aa: CASSQLRQGESRVLTF
cdr3_nt: TGTGCCAGCAGCCAACTGAGACAGGGGGAGAGTAGGGTCCTGACTTTC

d_call: TRBD2
clone_size: .
j_call: TRBJ2-3
v_call: TRBV5-4
cdr3_aa: CASSPFSGRARDTQYF
cdr3_nt: TGTGCCAGCAGCCCCTTTAGCGGGAGGGCGCGAGATACGCAGTATTTT

d_call: .
clone_size: .
j_call: TRBJ1-1
v_call: TRBV29-1
cdr3_aa: CSVEVGLAPEAFF
cdr3_nt: TGCAGCGTTGAGGTGGGACTCGCCCCTGAAGCTTTCTTT

d_call: .
clone_size: .
j_call: TRBJ2-1
v_call: TRBV7-3
cdr3_aa: CASSFSVITGEDEQFF
cdr3_nt: TGTGCCAGCAGCTTCTCTGTTATTACAGGGGAGGATGAGCAGTTCTTC

d_call: .
clone_size: .
j_call: TRBJ2-1
v_call: TRBV3-1/TRBV3-2
cdr3_aa: CASSQDRAKNEQFF
cdr3_nt: TGTGCCAGCAGCCAAGACAGGGCAAAAAATGAGCAGTTCTTC

d_call: TRBD2
clone_size: .
j_call: TRBJ2-3
v_call: TRBV7-2
cdr3_aa: CASSLSGESQYF
cdr3_nt: TGTGCCAGCAGTCTTAGCGGGGAATCGCAGTATTTT

d_call: .
clone_size: .
j_call: TRBJ2-7
v_call: TRBV4-2
cdr3_aa: CASSSGSRDEQYF
cdr3_nt: TGTGCCAGCAGCTCCGGGAGTAGGGACGAGCAGTACTTC

d_call: .
clone_size: few
j_call: TRBJ1-2
v_call: TRBV10-3
cdr3_aa: CAISEAGGYTF
cdr3_nt: TGTGCCATCAGTGAGGCCGGGGGCTACACCTTC

d_call: .
clone_size: .
j_call: TRBJ2-7
v_call: TRBV27
cdr3_aa: CASRWDFAYEQYF
cdr3_nt: TGTGCCAGCCGGTGGGACTTTGCCTACGAGCAGTACTTC

d_call: .
clone_size: .
j_call: TRBJ1-1
v_call: TRBV7-6
cdr3_aa: CASSLDRDGSNTEAFF
cdr3_nt: TGTGCCAGCAGCTTAGACAGGGACGGATCCAACACTGAAGCTTTCTTT

d_call: TRBD2
clone_size: .
j_call: TRBJ2-3
v_call: TRBV7-2
cdr3_aa: CASSSRTRSLRNTQYF
cdr3_nt: TGTGCCAGCAGCTCGAGGACTAGGAGCCTAAGGAATACGCAGTATTTT

d_call: .
clone_size: once
j_call: TRBJ2-7
v_call: TRBV12-2
cdr3_aa: CASRKPTPGAGYEQYF
cdr3_nt: TGTGCAAGTCGCAAGCCTACCCCAGGGGCTGGCTACGAGCAGTACTTC

d_call: TRBD2
clone_size: .
j_call: TRBJ2-1
v_call: TRBV6-5
cdr3_aa: CASQAGGPWDEQFF
cdr3_nt: TGTGCCAGTCAAGCGGGGGGGCCATGGGATGAGCAGTTCTTC

d_call: TRBD1
clone_size: .
j_call: TRBJ1-2
v_call: TRBV5-6
cdr3_aa: CASSPGTGVRGYTF
cdr3_nt: TGTGCCAGCAGCCCGGGGACAGGGGTGAGAGGCTACACCTTC

d_call: TRBD2
clone_size: once
j_call: TRBJ2-7
v_call: TRBV18
cdr3_aa: CASSPPSGIREQYF
cdr3_nt: TGTGCCAGCTCACCCCCCAGCGGGATACGGGAGCAGTACTTC

d_call: .
clone_size: once
j_call: TRBJ2-1
v_call: TRBV19
cdr3_aa: CASSAYGTTSYNEQFF
cdr3_nt: TGTGCCAGTAGCGCCTATGGGACAACCTCCTACAATGAGCAGTTCTTC

d_call: .
clone_size: .
j_call: TRBJ2-5
v_call: TRBV9
cdr3_aa: CASSVEVGVGQETQYF
cdr3_nt: TGTGCCAGCAGCGTAGAGGTGGGAGTCGGCCAAGAGACCCAGTACTTC

d_call: .
clone_size: once
j_call: TRBJ1-1
v_call: TRBV15
cdr3_aa: CATSSRIEAFF
cdr3_nt: TGTGCCACCAGCAGCAGAATTGAAGCTTTCTTT

d_call: .
clone_size: .
j_call: TRBJ1-2
v_call: TRBV5-6
cdr3_aa: CASSLAFQGRDYGYTF
cdr3_nt: TGTGCCAGCAGCTTGGCATTCCAGGGGAGAGACTATGGCTACACCTTC

d_call: TRBD1
clone_size: .
j_call: TRBJ1-6
v_call: TRBV9
cdr3_aa: CASSMGTANSPLHF
cdr3_nt: TGTGCCAGCAGCATGGGGACAGCCAATTCACCCCTCCACTTT

d_call: .
clone_size: .
j_call: TRBJ2-1
v_call: TRBV9
cdr3_aa: CASSVGLQEQFF
cdr3_nt: TGTGCCAGCAGCGTAGGACTGCAAGAGCAGTTCTTC

d_call: .
clone_size: .
j_call: TRBJ1-3
v_call: TRBV6-5
cdr3_aa: CASGDGGSSGNTIYF
cdr3_nt: TGTGCCAGTGGGGATGGGGGGAGCTCTGGAAACACCATATATTTT

d_call: TRBD2
clone_size: .
j_call: TRBJ2-1
v_call: TRBV7-2
cdr3_aa: CASSLGGLAPTYNEQFF
cdr3_nt: TGTGCCAGCAGCTTAGGGGGACTAGCGCCAACCTACAATGAGCAGTTCTTC

d_call: TRBD2
clone_size: once
j_call: TRBJ2-7
v_call: TRBV24-1
cdr3_aa: CATSDWDNGGRTPYEQYF
cdr3_nt: TGTGCCACCAGTGATTGGGACAATGGCGGGAGGACTCCCTACGAGCAGTACTTC

d_call: TRBD1
clone_size: .
j_call: TRBJ1-2
v_call: TRBV4-3
cdr3_aa: CASSRTGIYGYTF
cdr3_nt: TGCGCCAGCAGCCGGACAGGCATCTATGGCTACACCTTC

d_call: TRBD1
clone_size: .
j_call: TRBJ1-5
v_call: TRBV5-4
cdr3_aa: CASSLDGTGNQPQHF
cdr3_nt: TGTGCCAGCAGCTTGGATGGGACAGGGAATCAGCCCCAGCATTTT

d_call: .
clone_size: .
j_call: TRBJ2-3
v_call: TRBV5-1
cdr3_aa: CASSGEVAEITQYF
cdr3_nt: TGCGCCAGCAGCGGGGAGGTAGCGGAAATTACGCAGTATTTT

d_call: .
clone_size: .
j_call: TRBJ2-4
v_call: TRBV7-2
cdr3_aa: CASSLDFGGNNIQYF
cdr3_nt: TGTGCCAGCAGCCTGGACTTTGGGGGCAACAACATTCAGTACTTC

d_call: .
clone_size: once
j_call: TRBJ2-3
v_call: TRBV7-2
cdr3_aa: CASSSEGVSTDTQYF
cdr3_nt: TGTGCCAGCAGCTCAGAGGGGGTCAGCACAGATACGCAGTATTTT

d_call: .
clone_size: once
j_call: TRBJ2-3
v_call: TRBV9
cdr3_aa: CASSVDEPPGQYF
cdr3_nt: TGTGCCAGCAGCGTAGACGAGCCGCCAGGGCAGTATTTT

d_call: .
clone_size: .
j_call: TRBJ2-2
v_call: TRBV5-1
cdr3_aa: CASSLTAVNTGELFF
cdr3_nt: TGCGCCAGCAGCTTGACGGCGGTGAACACCGGGGAGCTGTTTTTT

d_call: TRBD2
clone_size: .
j_call: TRBJ2-3
v_call: TRBV5-6
cdr3_aa: CASSSLAGGKTSTDTQYF
cdr3_nt: TGTGCCAGCAGCTCCTTAGCGGGGGGCAAAACGAGCACAGATACGCAGTATTTT